A selection of T cell receptor beta chains follows, all from one sample in a study of T-cell memory formation after mild COVID-19. In TCRdb, the 5' RACE reads were re-called with MiXCR into one record per CDR3 protein. The sample has under 450,000 distinct CDR3 sequences; roughly 20% are singletons. The sample consisted of PBMCs or a T cell subset sorted from them (not recorded which). The receptors were sampled from a man aged 18 to 35 who had mild COVID-19 (a few samples of this study predate the infection). Cell type and time point are not known. CDR3s include the opening cysteine and the closing phenylalanine or tryptophan. A D gene is named only where the DNA matches it firmly. Not every row has a clone size; where given, it reads once, few, many or a size class.

>.|TRBD2|TRBJ2-2|TRBV24-1
CATSGGGSASNTGELFF
TGTGCCACCAGTGGAGGCGGGAGCGCTTCGAACACCGGGGAGCTGTTTTTT
>.|TRBD2|TRBJ2-1|TRBV18
CASSLAGGVYNEQFF
TGTGCCAGCTCGCTAGCGGGGGGAGTGTACAATGAGCAGTTCTTC
>.|.|TRBJ2-2|TRBV6-5
CPKGTPNTGELFF
TGCCCCAAAGGGACACCGAACACCGGGGAGCTGTTTTTT
>few|TRBD1|TRBJ1-1|TRBV7-9
CASALQGAKTNTEAFF
TGTGCCAGCGCACTACAGGGGGCCAAGACGAACACTGAAGCTTTCTTT
>.|.|TRBJ2-1|TRBV13
CASSLGGMGFGYNEQFF
TGTGCCAGCAGCTTAGGGGGGATGGGTTTCGGGTACAATGAGCAGTTCTTC
>.|.|TRBJ2-5|TRBV27
CATGTAQYF
TGTGCCACCGGAACGGCTCAGTACTTC
>.|TRBD1|TRBJ2-5|TRBV12-3/TRBV12-4
CASSLAGTGKETQYF
TGTGCCAGCAGTTTAGCCGGGACAGGGAAAGAGACCCAGTACTTC
>.|.|TRBJ1-1|TRBV29-1
CSVGGTIQGNTEAFF
TGCAGCGTGGGGGGGACCATACAGGGGAACACTGAAGCTTTCTTT
>few|.|TRBJ2-5|TRBV2
CASSEGGRIQETQYF
TGTGCCAGCAGTGAAGGGGGACGGATCCAAGAGACCCAGTACTTC
>.|TRBD2|TRBJ2-1|TRBV5-5
CASSLVGGDPYNEQFF
TGTGCCAGCAGCTTGGTGGGAGGGGACCCCTACAATGAGCAGTTCTTC
>many|.|TRBJ1-3|TRBV15
CATSRVFGEGNTIYF
TGTGCCACCAGCAGAGTTTTCGGGGAAGGAAACACCATATATTTT
>.|.|TRBJ2-1|TRBV3-1
CASSQISARNEQFF
TGTGCCAGCAGCCAAATTTCGGCTCGCAATGAGCAGTTCTTC
>many|.|TRBJ2-7|TRBV18
CASSRDHEQYF
TGTGCCAGCTCTCGGGACCACGAGCAGTACTTC
>.|TRBD2|TRBJ2-5|TRBV6-1
CASTHRRGGQETQYF
TGTGCCAGCACTCACCGTCGGGGGGGCCAAGAGACCCAGTACTTC
>.|.|TRBJ1-6|TRBV6-5
CASTLQGGSSPLHF
TGTGCCAGCACCTTACAGGGCGGGTCGTCACCCCTCCACTTT
>.|.|TRBJ2-7|TRBV25-1
CASSVGGGEQYF
TGTGCCAGCAGTGTCGGGGGTGGCGAGCAGTACTTC
>few|.|TRBJ2-2|TRBV25-1
CASRGKNTGELFF
TGTGCCAGCAGGGGCAAGAACACCGGGGAGCTGTTTTTT
>.|.|TRBJ1-1|TRBV4-3
CASSRISGAEAFF
TGCGCCAGCAGCCGTATCTCGGGCGCTGAAGCTTTCTTT
>few|TRBD1|TRBJ2-5|TRBV6-4
CASNPGQEKETQYF
TGTGCCAGCAACCCGGGACAGGAAAAAGAGACCCAGTACTTC
>many|.|TRBJ2-1|TRBV4-3
CASSQVGGNEQFF
TGCGCCAGCAGCCAAGTGGGGGGAAATGAGCAGTTCTTC
>few|TRBD2|TRBJ2-7|TRBV7-9
CASRPALAGPYEQYF
TGTGCCAGCAGACCCGCACTAGCGGGGCCCTACGAGCAGTACTTC
>.|.|TRBJ1-1|TRBV18
CASSPPASTEAFF
TGTGCCAGCTCACCACCGGCGAGTACTGAAGCTTTCTTT
>.|TRBD1|TRBJ2-7|TRBV6-5
CASSPGTGEQYF
TGTGCCAGCAGCCCCGGGACAGGCGAGCAGTACTTC
>few|.|TRBJ2-5|TRBV7-9
CASSPRRGLQETQYF
TGTGCCAGCAGCCCCCGGCGGGGTCTCCAAGAGACCCAGTACTTC
>few|.|TRBJ2-1|TRBV5-6
CASSLEEPYNEQFF
TGTGCCAGCAGCTTGGAGGAGCCCTACAATGAGCAGTTCTTC
>.|TRBD1|TRBJ2-3|TRBV5-1
CASSPGTGAPDTQYF
TGCGCCAGCAGCCCGGGGACAGGGGCACCAGATACGCAGTATTTT
>.|TRBD1|TRBJ2-7|TRBV3-1
CASSLGTGKYEQYF
TGTGCCAGCAGCCTCGGGACAGGCAAATACGAGCAGTACTTC
>.|.|TRBJ1-2|TRBV10-3
CAIRGTDPLYGYTF
TGTGCCATCAGGGGGACCGATCCCCTCTATGGCTACACCTTC
>.|TRBD1|TRBJ1-1|TRBV3-1
CASSQGGTAKAFF
TGTGCCAGCAGCCAAGGAGGGACAGCCAAAGCTTTCTTT
>.|.|TRBJ2-2|TRBV9
CASSPRVPGGELFF
TGTGCCAGCAGCCCTAGGGTTCCGGGGGGGGAGCTGTTTTTT
>.|TRBD1|TRBJ1-2|TRBV6-5
CASNAGGDYGYTF
TGTGCCAGCAATGCAGGGGGGGACTATGGCTACACCTTC
>.|.|TRBJ1-2|TRBV27
CASSLPPYGYTF
TGTGCCAGCAGCCTACCTCCATATGGCTACACCTTC